This TCR beta chain was captured by sequencing in a study of human T cells and chemical hapten exposure. In the study overall: Small pooled library volume differences mainly caused per-sample TCR yield variation.

TCRdb redid the calling of the RACE reads with MiXCR, one entry per CDR3 protein. The sample yields more than 95,000 distinct CDR3 sequences, about 12% seen once. Time point specified: patch test 1, 2 weeks after DPC sensitization. Regarding treatment: therapeutic diphenylcyclopropenone sensitization with weekly scalp DPC. Suited to DPC and affected by alopecia, the donors ranged from 18 to 70 years old. At least ten counts were recorded for this clonotype. The V gene's germline CDR1 is DFQATT and CDR2 SNEGSKA (reference sequence). The CDR3 totals 14 residues. V dropped 5 bases and J dropped 8 bases, with 19 bases sitting between them.

The gene calls are TRBV20-1 and TRBJ1-3, with D tentatively TRBD1 (5 bases). The sequences come from whole blood, collected in connection with sensitization to the hapten diphenylcyclopropenone (DPC). The clonotype originates from a woman in her forties or fifties with alopecia areata. Some clones in this sample may be carry-over from other donors' samples. The CDR3 region has the DNA TGCAGTGCTCCCCTTCAACCTGGGGGACACACCATATATTTT. This encodes CSAPLQPGGHTIYF.